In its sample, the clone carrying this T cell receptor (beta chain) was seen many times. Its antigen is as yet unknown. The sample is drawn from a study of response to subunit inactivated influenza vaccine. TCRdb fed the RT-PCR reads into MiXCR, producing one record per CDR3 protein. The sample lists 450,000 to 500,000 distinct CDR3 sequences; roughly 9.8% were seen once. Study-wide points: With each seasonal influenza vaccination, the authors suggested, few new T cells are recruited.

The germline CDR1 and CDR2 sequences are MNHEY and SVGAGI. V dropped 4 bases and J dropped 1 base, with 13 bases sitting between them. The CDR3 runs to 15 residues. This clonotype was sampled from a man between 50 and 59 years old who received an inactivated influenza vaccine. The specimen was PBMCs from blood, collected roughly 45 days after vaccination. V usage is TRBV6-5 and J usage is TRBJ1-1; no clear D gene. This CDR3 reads CASSSGWTANTEAFF. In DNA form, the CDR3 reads TGTGCCAGCAGTTCGGGTTGGACGGCGAACACTGAAGCTTTCTTT.